This TCR beta chain emerged from a study of spatial heterogeneity in lung cancer. Documented time point: sample taken at primary tumor resection. Donors were 55 to 75 untreated early-stage non-small cell lung cancer patients. Whole RNA obtained from tumor, nontumor lung or frozen PBMC underwent sequencing without sorting. This clonotype is categorized as medium-sized. Its specificity is unknown. Since it is a stray read in a library aimed at alpha chains, this beta chain has a size that is not meaningful. Trimming took 5 bases from V and 6 from J, leaving 8 bases between them. The CDR3 covers 11 residues. Germline loops: CDR1 MDHEN, CDR2 SYDVKM. Whole-study findings and limits: The study found that expanded intratumoral alpha and beta TCR counts tracked tumor mutation counts. Ubiquitous and regional expanded TCR counts correlated with ubiquitous and regional nonsynonymous mutations, respectively.

A distinct unique molecular identifier was carried by each TCR cDNA molecule. TCRdb passed the 5' RACE reads through MiXCR, listing each CDR3 protein once. The data show under 7,000 distinct CDR3 sequences, around 15% seen once. This clonotype originated in a male donor with early-stage non-small cell lung cancer. Sequences were derived from lung tumor tissue, sampled at surgery. The V gene is TRBV28, the J gene TRBJ2-7; a possible D gene is TRBD2 (6 bases). CDR3 sequence: CASSGGSEQYF. The DNA of the CDR3 is TGTGCCAGCAGTGGGGGGTCCGAGCAGTACTTC.